The clone carrying this T cell receptor beta chain was seen only a few times. Antigen unknown. Trimming cost V 1 base and J 5 bases, with 14 bases left between them. Looked up from germline, CDR1 is SGHAT and CDR2 is FQNNGV. The CDR3 is 15 amino acids. The sample is drawn from a study of identical twins. Findings and limits, study-wide: Insertions were fewer in abundant cord blood beta clonotypes, whereas memory repertoires showed none of this pattern. Sharing of beta out-of-frame sequences by twins showed a weaker excess.

Each CDR3 protein gets one entry after TCRdb re-called the 5' RACE reads with MiXCR. The sample consists of approximately 620,000 distinct CDR3 sequences, over 8.5% of them appearing once. This sample also belongs to another study, concerning yellow fever vaccine responses in identical twins.

The specimen was PBMCs. The clonotype originates from a woman under 30 in good health. The chain uses TRBV11-2 and TRBJ2-5; D is perhaps TRBD1 (5 bases). The CDR3 coding sequence is TGTGCCAGCAGCTTAGTGGGGCTAGTAGGGGAGACCCAGTACTTC. Amino acid sequence: CASSLVGLVGETQYF.